The T cell receptor beta chain described here comes from a study of T-cell reconstitution after alpha-beta-depleted transplantation in children (TCRdb year 2016). About the study as a whole: Using TCR repertoire profiling, the study quantitatively followed how T-cell immune reconstitution unfolded in children after TCRalphabeta/CD19-depleted allogeneic hematopoietic cell transplantation.

This clonotype was seen just once. Its antigen remains undetermined. It has no much larger one-base neighbor in the sample; base qualities were not kept. One read gives only weak evidence. Receptors were amplified or captured by PCR. Sequencing used an Illumina HiSeq 2500. To normalize quantification of the TCRbeta repertoire, the TCR libraries were built with molecular barcoding that relied on unique molecular identifiers. TCRdb trimmed public reads at Q25 via fastp, called clones via MiXCR and kept in-frame beta chains. Every entry covers one CDR3 protein and lists the most common genes and DNA from its rows. Counted in this sample were about 480,000 distinct CDR3 sequences; under 15% of them appeared once. Together, the top ten hold under 7% of the sample. The germline V gene specifies ENHRY as CDR1 and SYGVKD as CDR2. There are 14 amino acids in the CDR3, from cysteine to phenylalanine inclusive. Only CDR3 DNA remains: 42 bases, in frame from the first base. V lost 2 bases and J lost 7 bases, and the count of bases not matched to a germline gene is 8.

The clonotype comes from a human donor who donated a stem cell graft to a child with combined immunodeficiency. The starting material was PBMCs from the stem cell graft donor, obtained from the stem cell graft. The chain joins TRBV10-3 to TRBJ2-7; the junction holds 7 bases that match TRBD2. The CDR3 is CAISESGRAGEQYF. The DNA sequence is TGTGCCATCAGTGAGAGTGGGAGGGCCGGTGAGCAGTACTTC.